The following is a T cell receptor (beta chain) sequence with its context. The target antigen is unknown. These data are taken from a study of shared clonotypes between healthy human individuals. From CD4+ cells came CD45RA+ naive and CD45RA-negative memory subsets. Clones were read by immunoSEQ multiplex PCR, and TCRdb kept only the in-frame ones, dropping some. Of about 2.3 million clones in the sample, approximately 93% are singletons; the top ten hold about 0.41%. Study-wide results and limits: Unshared clonotypes carried lower generation probabilities than those common to all four donors.

Sequenced input: naive CD4+ T cells from PBMCs. The sample's subset: CD45RA+ positively selected. The TCR comes from a man between 18 and 35 years old in good health. Some clones in this sample may be carry-over from other donors' samples.

The CDR3 bases are TGTGCCAGCAGCCTACTCCTGACTGAAGCTTTCTTT. Amino acids: CASSLLLTEAFF. This rearrangement joins TRBV9 to TRBJ1-1, with D hard to call. The V end lost 4 bases, the J end lost 5 bases, and 9 bases lay between the germline ends. This CDR3 contains 12 residues. Germline V gene sequence: CDR1 SGDLS, CDR2 YYNGEE.